This paragraph covers one T cell receptor (beta chain) sequence. This sample was included in a study of blood T cell repertoires in COVID-19. In the study overall: Sites in the United States, Italy and Spain provided acute and convalescent COVID-19 samples. Sources were T cells, B-cell-depleted T cells, or PBMCs; the material itself was cDNA or gDNA.

This CDR3 is 9 amino acids long. V was cut by 9 bases and J by 15 bases, with 12 bases left in between. Germline CDR1 SNHLY, CDR2 FYNNEI. Authors' processing steps: Quantification of nucleated cells was approximated via reference gene primer amplification. Method: immunoSEQ multiplex PCR; TCRdb's copy keeps in-frame clones and lacks some. V, J and clone size reflect that table, while D and trimming were determined from the DNA. The sample lists hundreds of thousands of clones; about 80% were seen once. This receptor was obtained from a man aged 80 or over with acute or convalescent COVID-19. The chain has TRBV2 and TRBJ2-1; D might be TRBD1 (5 bases). The sequenced material came from peripheral blood. This chain's CDR3 is CARADSTFF. The CDR3, as DNA: TGTGCCAGGGCTGACAGCACGTTCTTC.